Listed below are T cell receptor beta chains from one sample, sequenced in a study of blood T cell repertoires in COVID-19. Sequencing used immunoSEQ multiplex PCR; TCRdb keeps in-frame clones, though not all of them. The data hold around 230,000 clones, with 85% to 90% observed a single time. Sequenced sample: PBMCs or T cells enriched from blood (not recorded which). These receptors originate from a woman in her thirties with acute COVID-19. The CDR3 runs from the conserved cysteine through the conserved F or W. D genes are given only for firm matches. The size field is filled for only some rows; it gives once, few, many or a size class.

V: TRBV5-3
J: TRBJ2-2
size: .
D: .
CDR3: CARSSKDRAVRRVFF
DNA: TGTGCCAGAAGCTCCAAAGACAGGGCGGTTCGGAGGGTGTTTTTT

V: TRBV15
J: TRBJ1-3
size: .
D: .
CDR3: CATSRDRVVSGNTIYF
DNA: TGTGCCACCAGCAGAGATCGAGTTGTATCTGGAAACACCATATATTTT

V: TRBV7-7
J: TRBJ2-3
size: .
D: TRBD2
CDR3: CASSFGLAGSSTDTQYF
DNA: TGTGCCAGCAGCTTTGGACTAGCGGGTTCTAGCACAGATACGCAGTATTTT

V: TRBV7-2
J: TRBJ2-5
size: .
D: .
CDR3: CASSLGDRGWVQYF
DNA: TGTGCCAGCAGCTTAGGTGATAGGGGCTGGGTCCAGTACTTC

V: TRBV11-2
J: TRBJ2-2
size: .
D: .
CDR3: CASSLDHPRNTGELFF
DNA: TGTGCCAGCAGCTTAGATCACCCCAGGAACACCGGGGAGCTGTTTTTT

V: TRBV5-1
J: TRBJ1-3
size: .
D: .
CDR3: CASSVGHLSSGNTIYF
DNA: TGCGCCAGCAGCGTGGGACACCTTAGCTCTGGAAACACCATATATTTT

V: TRBV7-6
J: TRBJ1-3
size: .
D: TRBD1
CDR3: CASSTGTAGPNTIYF
DNA: TGTGCCAGCAGCACCGGGACAGCCGGTCCGAACACCATATATTTT

V: TRBV10-1
J: TRBJ1-1
size: .
D: .
CDR3: CASSESWNTEAFF
DNA: TGCGCCAGCAGTGAGTCCTGGAACACTGAAGCTTTCTTT

V: TRBV5-4
J: TRBJ1-5
size: once
D: .
CDR3: CASSWGGSQPQHF
DNA: TGTGCCAGCAGCTGGGGGGGGAGCCAGCCCCAGCATTTT

V: TRBV7-8
J: TRBJ1-2
size: .
D: .
CDR3: CASSPRAGTNYGYTF
DNA: TGTGCCAGCAGCCCTCGGGCGGGGACTAACTATGGCTACACCTTC

V: TRBV24-1
J: TRBJ2-6
size: once
D: TRBD1
CDR3: CATSDSGQVLSGANVLTF
DNA: TGTGCCACCAGTGATTCGGGACAGGTGCTCTCTGGGGCCAACGTCCTGACTTTC

V: TRBV7-8
J: TRBJ2-1
size: .
D: .
CDR3: CASSLGTSSYNEQFF
DNA: TGTGCCAGCAGCCTAGGGACATCTTCATACAATGAGCAGTTCTTC

V: TRBV19
J: TRBJ1-1
size: .
D: TRBD1
CDR3: CASSPLDRATEAFF
DNA: TGTGCCAGTAGTCCCCTCGACAGGGCCACTGAAGCTTTCTTT

V: TRBV5-5
J: TRBJ2-3
size: .
D: TRBD2
CDR3: CASSLGLAGGTDTQYF
DNA: TGTGCCAGCAGCTTGGGACTAGCAGGCGGCACAGATACGCAGTATTTT

V: TRBV4-3
J: TRBJ1-3
size: .
D: .
CDR3: CASSQDQGTGNTIYF
DNA: TGCGCCAGCAGCCAAGATCAGGGTACTGGAAACACCATATATTTT

V: TRBV28
J: TRBJ2-5
size: once
D: .
CDR3: CASSLQGQRGETQYF
DNA: TGTGCCAGCAGCCTCCAGGGGCAGCGAGGAGAGACCCAGTACTTC

V: TRBV18
J: TRBJ2-3
size: .
D: TRBD2
CDR3: CASSPQTSGATDTQYF
DNA: TGTGCCAGCTCACCACAGACTAGCGGGGCCACAGATACGCAGTATTTT

V: TRBV7-9
J: TRBJ2-1
size: .
D: TRBD1
CDR3: CASSPESRGRRHEQFF
DNA: TGTGCCAGCAGCCCCGAGTCGAGGGGGCGGAGACATGAGCAGTTCTTC

V: TRBV9
J: TRBJ1-3
size: .
D: .
CDR3: CASSVGGGVAGNTIYF
DNA: TGTGCCAGCAGCGTAGGCGGAGGGGTAGCTGGAAACACCATATATTTT

V: TRBV6-5
J: TRBJ1-6
size: .
D: .
CDR3: CATLRGSSYNSPLHF
DNA: TGTGCCACCCTGCGTGGGAGCTCCTATAATTCACCCCTCCACTTT

V: TRBV21-1
J: TRBJ2-1
size: .
D: .
CDR3: CASSKAWSKLSYNEQFF
DNA: TGTGCCAGCAGCAAAGCTTGGAGCAAACTCTCCTACAATGAGCAGTTCTTC

V: TRBV3-1/TRBV3-2
J: TRBJ1-1
size: .
D: .
CDR3: CASSQTVSMNTEAFF
DNA: TGTGCCAGCAGCCAGACAGTTTCCATGAACACTGAAGCTTTCTTT

V: TRBV7-2
J: TRBJ2-7
size: .
D: .
CDR3: CASSLGVQGGRGEQYF
DNA: TGTGCCAGCAGCTTAGGCGTGCAGGGTGGAAGGGGCGAGCAGTACTTC

V: TRBV5-1
J: TRBJ1-6
size: .
D: .
CDR3: CASSRGNSPLHF
DNA: TGCGCCAGCAGTCGGGGAAATTCACCCCTCCACTTT

V: TRBV5-1
J: TRBJ2-2
size: .
D: TRBD1
CDR3: CASSSTGENTGELFF
DNA: TGCGCCAGCAGCTCGACAGGGGAGAACACCGGGGAGCTGTTTTTT

V: TRBV12-3/TRBV12-4
J: TRBJ1-1
size: .
D: .
CDR3: CASSLARVTEAFF
DNA: TGTGCCAGCAGTTTAGCCCGTGTCACTGAAGCTTTCTTT

V: TRBV3-1/TRBV3-2
J: TRBJ1-3
size: .
D: .
CDR3: CASSRGLTSGNTIYF
DNA: TGTGCCAGCAGCCGGGGACTGACCTCTGGAAACACCATATATTTT

V: TRBV2
J: TRBJ1-4
size: once
D: .
CDR3: CASSGGGMTTNEKLFF
DNA: TGTGCCAGCAGCGGCGGGGGGATGACAACTAATGAAAAACTGTTTTTT

V: TRBV7-9
J: TRBJ2-1
size: .
D: TRBD2
CDR3: CASSLEVPGGPYNEQFF
DNA: TGTGCCAGCAGCTTAGAGGTGCCGGGGGGGCCTTACAATGAGCAGTTCTTC

V: TRBV27
J: TRBJ2-1
size: .
D: .
CDR3: CASSSYSPYNEQFF
DNA: TGTGCCAGCAGTTCCTATTCTCCCTACAATGAGCAGTTCTTC

V: TRBV4-3
J: TRBJ1-1
size: .
D: .
CDR3: CASSQADRKNTEAFF
DNA: TGCGCCAGCAGCCAAGCCGACAGGAAGAACACTGAAGCTTTCTTT

V: TRBV29-1
J: TRBJ1-2
size: .
D: .
CDR3: CSVVGQFYGYTF
DNA: TGCAGCGTTGTGGGGCAGTTCTATGGCTACACCTTC

V: TRBV12-5
J: TRBJ2-3
size: .
D: TRBD2
CDR3: CAQEGGGNTDTQYF
DNA: TGTGCCCAAGAGGGCGGGGGGAACACAGATACGCAGTATTTT

V: TRBV27
J: TRBJ1-2
size: .
D: .
CDR3: CASSLRTGPTGGYTF
DNA: TGTGCCAGCAGTTTGAGAACAGGTCCCACTGGGGGCTACACCTTC

V: TRBV4-3
J: TRBJ2-2
size: .
D: .
CDR3: CASSQDRVVGELFF
DNA: TGCGCCAGCAGCCAAGATCGGGTGGTGGGGGAGCTGTTTTTT

V: TRBV7-6
J: TRBJ1-1
size: once
D: .
CDR3: CASSFLQGRLTEAFF
DNA: TGTGCCAGCAGCTTCTTACAGGGTCGTCTCACTGAAGCTTTCTTT

V: TRBV28
J: TRBJ2-7
size: .
D: TRBD1
CDR3: CASSSPGTVSSYEQYF
DNA: TGTGCCAGCAGTTCCCCCGGGACAGTGAGCTCCTACGAGCAGTACTTC

V: TRBV28
J: TRBJ1-1
size: .
D: .
CDR3: CASSLTQGNTEAFF
DNA: TGTGCCAGCAGTTTGACCCAGGGGAACACTGAAGCTTTCTTT

V: TRBV30
J: TRBJ2-2
size: .
D: .
CDR3: CAWSRGTSFAGELFF
DNA: TGTGCCTGGAGTCGAGGGACTTCCTTCGCCGGGGAGCTGTTTTTT

V: TRBV11-1
J: TRBJ1-6
size: few
D: TRBD1
CDR3: CASNLGTGYNSPLHF
DNA: TGTGCCAGCAATCTGGGGACAGGGTATAATTCACCCCTCCACTTT

V: TRBV6-2/TRBV6-3
J: TRBJ2-7
size: .
D: .
CDR3: CASSKRSASYEQYF
DNA: TGTGCCAGCAGTAAGCGGTCGGCCTCCTACGAGCAGTACTTC